This T cell receptor (beta chain) was found in a study of T cell repertoires in aging, cancer and after chemotherapy. Study-level results: Age-matched healthy donors had significantly more diverse, less clonal blood TCR repertoires than untreated cancer patients.

TRB rearrangements spanning V, D and J were amplified using mixed TRB-A/B primers. TCRdb ran MiXCR on the multiplex PCR reads and lists one entry per CDR3 protein. The sample shows approximately 2,000 distinct CDR3 sequences, roughly 25% of them seen only once. The CDR3 is 16 residues long. CDR1 is SGHVS and CDR2 is FNYEAQ in the germline V gene. The junction had 9 bases not matched to a gene; V was cut back by 5 bases and J by 4 bases. About this clonotype itself: Its antigen is unidentified.

Amplification of TCR beta used genomic DNA extracted from peripheral blood. Input material: blood. This receptor was taken from a human donor with a solid tumor. The gene calls are TRBV7-6 and TRBJ2-3, with 10 bases aligning to TRBD2. The CDR3, as DNA: TGTGCCAGCAGCCTTGGAGTAGCGGGAGGCGCAGATACGCAGTATTTT. Residues: CASSLGVAGGADTQYF. The whole variable domain, filled in from reference TRBV7-6 and TRBJ2-3, reads GAGVSQSPRYKVTKRGQDVALRCDPISGHVSLYWYRQALGQGPEFLTYFNYEAQQDKSGLPNDRFSAERPEGSISTLTIQRTEQRDSAMYRCASSLGVAGGADTQYFGPGTRLTVL.